This is a list of T cell receptor beta chains from one sample in a study of beta chain features in type 1 diabetes. Assay used: immunoSEQ multiplex PCR; TCRdb lists only in-frame clones, some missing. The sample has about 700,000 clones; under 15% are singletons. Sequencing was carried out using naive CD4+ T cells from blood. These receptors all come from a young man with type 1 diabetes. CDR3s include the opening cysteine and the closing phenylalanine or tryptophan. The D gene is left open where the match is weak. Part of the rows lack a size; the others show once, few, many or a class for expanded clones.

abundance	v_gene	j_gene	d_gene	CDR3aa	CDR3nt
once	TRBV5-6	TRBJ2-2	-	CASSPRGLTNTGELFF	TGTGCCAGCAGCCCTCGTGGACTAACGAACACCGGGGAGCTGTTTTTT
few	TRBV28	TRBJ1-1	-	CASSPSGTEAFF	TGTGCCAGCAGTCCCAGTGGGACTGAAGCTTTCTTT
-	TRBV21-1	TRBJ2-7	-	CASSKAAGQYF	TGTGCCAGCAGCAAAGCCGCGGGGCAGTACTTC
few	TRBV15	TRBJ2-5	-	CATSRFGTPGGETQYF	TGTGCCACCAGCAGATTCGGAACCCCTGGGGGAGAGACCCAGTACTTC
few	TRBV21-1	TRBJ2-3	-	CASSKVSQEASGGGDTQYF	TGTGCCAGCAGCAAAGTGTCACAGGAGGCTAGCGGAGGTGGAGATACGCAGTATTTT
-	TRBV7-2	TRBJ2-5	TRBD2	CASSQRGEETQYF	TGTGCCAGCAGCCAGCGGGGGGAAGAGACCCAGTACTTC
-	TRBV19	TRBJ2-1	-	CASSIGTFSYNEQFF	TGTGCCAGTAGTATAGGGACCTTCTCCTACAATGAGCAGTTCTTC
few	TRBV30	TRBJ2-3	-	CAWSVGLSGPTDTQYF	TGTGCCTGGAGTGTCGGGCTGAGCGGTCCCACAGATACGCAGTATTTT
-	TRBV6-5	TRBJ2-5	TRBD1	CASSFSTGGYETQYF	TGTGCCAGCAGTTTCTCGACAGGGGGCTATGAGACCCAGTACTTC
-	TRBV18	TRBJ1-2	-	CASSPSMRGYTF	TGTGCCAGCTCACCCTCTATGCGGGGCTACACCTTC
few	TRBV18	TRBJ2-5	-	CASSRRRDLETQYF	TGTGCCAGCTCACGACGCAGGGATTTGGAGACCCAGTACTTC
-	TRBV4-1	TRBJ2-5	-	CASSQGLGETQYF	TGCGCCAGCAGCCAAGGGTTAGGAGAGACCCAGTACTTC
-	TRBV29-1	TRBJ2-5	-	CSAYAGAGETQYF	TGCAGCGCCTATGCGGGGGCCGGGGAGACCCAGTACTTC
-	TRBV19	TRBJ1-1	-	CASSTSDNTEAFF	TGTGCCAGTAGTACGTCAGATAACACTGAAGCTTTCTTT
few	TRBV5-1	TRBJ2-1	TRBD2	CASSLGLAGWYNEQFF	TGCGCCAGCAGCTTGGGGCTAGCGGGGTGGTACAATGAGCAGTTCTTC
few	TRBV5-1	TRBJ2-1	-	CASQDSRAPGNEQFF	TGCGCCAGCCAGGACTCGAGGGCGCCCGGTAATGAGCAGTTCTTC
few	TRBV2	TRBJ2-5	TRBD2	CASSEGVAGGETQYF	TGTGCCAGCAGTGAAGGAGTAGCGGGGGGAGAGACCCAGTACTTC
few	TRBV4-2	TRBJ2-3	-	CASRSREGADTQYF	TGTGCCAGCAGATCCAGGGAAGGAGCAGATACGCAGTATTTT
few	TRBV4-1	TRBJ2-7	TRBD1	CASSQGTGSSYEQYF	TGCGCCAGCAGCCAAGGGACAGGGAGCTCCTACGAGCAGTACTTC
few	TRBV5-6	TRBJ2-6	-	CASSGRTAAGANVLTF	TGTGCCAGCAGCGGAAGGACAGCAGCTGGGGCCAACGTCCTGACTTTC
few	TRBV9	TRBJ1-6	-	CASSPEGTANSPLHF	TGTGCCAGCAGCCCAGAGGGGACGGCAAATTCACCCCTCCACTTT
-	TRBV4-1	TRBJ1-2	TRBD1	CASSFSDRGNYGYTF	TGCGCCAGCAGCTTCAGCGACAGGGGGAACTATGGCTACACCTTC
-	TRBV13	TRBJ2-3	TRBD1	CASSFEDRGLTDTQYF	TGTGCCAGCAGCTTTGAGGACAGGGGCCTCACAGATACGCAGTATTTT
few	TRBV11-2	TRBJ2-4	-	CASSFEGSNIQYF	TGTGCCAGCAGCTTCGAAGGATCAAACATTCAGTACTTC
-	TRBV13	TRBJ2-7	-	CASSLSIGRGNEQYF	TGTGCCAGCAGCTTATCCATCGGCAGGGGAAACGAGCAGTACTTC
-	TRBV12-5	TRBJ2-1	-	CASGLGDGYNEQFF	TGTGCTAGTGGTTTGGGGGACGGATACAATGAGCAGTTCTTC
-	TRBV30	TRBJ1-1	-	CAWSKMSVTEAFF	TGTGCCTGGAGCAAAATGTCGGTCACTGAAGCTTTCTTT
-	TRBV7-2	TRBJ2-1	-	CASSITRSDEQFF	TGTGCCAGCAGCATCACTAGGTCTGATGAGCAGTTCTTC
few	TRBV6-1	TRBJ2-3	-	CASREQTDTQYF	TGTGCCAGCAGGGAACAGACAGATACGCAGTATTTT
few	TRBV6-5	TRBJ1-1	-	CASTSELGTEAFF	TGTGCCAGCACCTCCGAGCTGGGGACTGAAGCTTTCTTT
few	TRBV6-1	TRBJ2-5	-	CASHGPQETQYF	TGTGCCAGCCACGGTCCCCAAGAGACCCAGTACTTC
-	TRBV11-2	TRBJ2-5	TRBD2	CASSTRYLAGAFQETQYF	TGTGCCAGCAGCACCAGATACTTAGCGGGGGCCTTCCAAGAGACCCAGTACTTC
few	TRBV2	TRBJ1-3	TRBD1	CASSSDRGAGNTIYF	TGTGCCAGCAGTTCTGACAGGGGGGCTGGAAACACCATATATTTT
-	TRBV2	TRBJ1-2	TRBD1	CASSPGQGPRDGYTF	TGTGCCAGCAGCCCCGGACAGGGGCCACGGGATGGCTACACCTTC
few	TRBV29-1	TRBJ2-7	-	CSVGAGSYEQYF	TGCAGCGTTGGGGCAGGGAGTTACGAGCAGTACTTC
few	TRBV10-3	TRBJ2-5	-	CAISESDRETQYF	TGTGCCATCAGTGAGTCGGACAGAGAGACCCAGTACTTC
few	TRBV7-9	TRBJ2-1	-	CASSFPFGADEQFF	TGTGCCAGCAGCTTCCCCTTCGGGGCCGATGAGCAGTTCTTC
-	TRBV18	TRBJ2-5	TRBD2	CASSPLAGGETQYF	TGTGCCAGCTCCCCTCTAGCGGGCGGAGAGACCCAGTACTTC
-	TRBV5-1	TRBJ1-2	-	CASTSLLGGYTF	TGCGCCAGCACCTCCCTCTTGGGGGGCTACACCTTC
-	TRBV14	TRBJ1-1	TRBD1	CARKQGKIIEAFF	TGTGCCAGGAAACAGGGGAAGATAATTGAAGCTTTCTTT
few	TRBV6-5	TRBJ1-1	-	CASLVAGGAPEAFF	TGTGCCAGCCTCGTTGCGGGTGGGGCCCCTGAAGCTTTCTTT
-	TRBV10-1	TRBJ2-3	TRBD2	CASSESASGGLTDTQYF	TGCGCCAGCAGTGAGTCGGCTAGCGGGGGACTCACAGATACGCAGTATTTT